The 21 T cell receptor beta chains given below trace back to one sample, sequenced in a study of early stage breast cancer tumors. Generated by immunoSEQ multiplex PCR, the TCRdb table keeps only in-frame clones and is missing some. The sample shows 50,000 to 75,000 clones, about 83% of them seen only once. Source material: blood. The origin of the receptors is a person aged 30 to 39 with breast cancer.

The J gene is TRBJ2-7, the V gene TRBV5-1; TRBD2 agrees at 12 bases. CDR1 and CDR2 from the germline V gene are SGHRS and YFSETQ. J gave up 4 bases and V 3 bases, and 8 bases lay outside the gene matches. The CDR3 length is 16 residues. Written as DNA, the CDR3 is TGCGCCAGCAGCTGGACCACTAGCGGGAGGTCTTACGAGCAGTACTTC. The encoded protein is CASSWTTSGRSYEQYF.

The rearrangement joins TRBV7-3 to TRBJ1-4; perhaps TRBD1 as D (6 bases). Germline-derived CDR1 and CDR2 are SGHTA and FQGTGA. This CDR3 contains 15 residues. V shed 5 bases and J shed 5 bases, with 15 bases lying between them. The CDR3 coding sequence is TGTGCCAGCAGCCAGGACAGTGGGTACAATGAAAAACTGTTTTTT. Translating gives CASSQDSGYNEKLFF.

The chain links TRBV4-3 to TRBJ2-7; maybe TRBD1 (5 bases). The germline CDR1 and CDR2 sequences are LGHNA and YSLEER. The CDR3 spans 15 residues. The V and J ends lost 0 bases and 5 bases respectively, with 14 bases between them. The DNA for the CDR3 is TGCGCCAGCAGCCAAGATGGAGCAGGGTGGAACGAGCAGTACTTC. Protein: CASSQDGAGWNEQYF.

This rearrangement joins TRBV7-2 to TRBJ2-1; D unresolved. The CDR3 totals 14 residues. V lost 1 base and J 6 bases, leaving 10 bases between the germline ends. The germline V gene encodes CDR1 SGHTA and CDR2 FQGNSA. This chain's CDR3 is CASSLVLVPNEQFF. In nucleotides, the CDR3 is TGTGCCAGCAGCTTAGTTCTGGTTCCCAATGAGCAGTTCTTC.

The CDR3 coding sequence is TGTGCCAGCTCCTCGACAGGGGGCGGCTACGAGCAGTACTTC. It codes for CASSSTGGGYEQYF. The gene calls are TRBV18 and TRBJ2-7, with 10 bases matching TRBD1. V trimming: 6 bases; J trimming: 3 bases; junction bases outside the gene matches: 5. The length of the CDR3 is 14 residues. Germline V gene data show CDR1 as KGHSH and CDR2 as LQKENI.

J is TRBJ1-5 and V is TRBV7-2, with D uncertain. The germline CDR1 and CDR2 sequences are SGHTA and FQGNSA. Trimming cost V 1 base and J 2 bases, with 9 bases left between them. This CDR3 has 15 amino acids. The CDR3 nucleotides are TGTGCCAGCAGCTTAGGGCCCAGAGGCAATCAGCCCCAGCATTTT. Residues: CASSLGPRGNQPQHF. The full variable domain, with the rest looked up from reference TRBV7-2 and TRBJ1-5, is GAGVSQSPSNKVTEKGKDVELRCDPISGHTALYWYRQSLGQGLEFLIYFQGNSAPDKSGLPSDRFSAERTGGSVSTLTIQRTQQEDSAVYLCASSLGPRGNQPQHFGDGTRLSIL.

The chain uses TRBV6-1 and TRBJ2-1; 11 bases fit TRBD2. The CDR3 contains 14 residues. V shed 7 bases and J 4 bases; nucleotides not matched to a gene: 3. Germline V gene data show CDR1 as MNHNS and CDR2 as SASEGT. CDR3 nucleotides: TGTGCCAGCACCGGGACTAGCGGTTACAATGAGCAGTTCTTC. It translates to CASTGTSGYNEQFF.

The rearrangement links TRBV4-1 to TRBJ2-2; the D is unclear. The length of the CDR3 is 13 residues. Germline V lookup: CDR1 MGHRA, CDR2 YSYEKL. The ends were cut back, 6 bases at V and 1 base at J, with 6 bases in the middle. The DNA for the CDR3 is TGCGCCAGCAGGGACCTGAACACCGGGGAGCTGTTTTTT. It yields the protein CASRDLNTGELFF.

The genes are TRBV9 and TRBJ1-5; D may be TRBD1 (6 bases). The V and J ends lost 3 bases and 5 bases respectively, with 18 bases between them. Germline values: CDR1 SGDLS, CDR2 YYNGEE. CDR3 length: 16 residues. CDR3 amino acids: CASSAEGTGNDQPQHF. CDR3 in DNA: TGTGCCAGCAGCGCGGAGGGCACAGGGAACGATCAGCCCCAGCATTTT.

The V call is TRBV4-1, the J call TRBJ1-5, with a weak D call TRBD1 (5 bases). Germline V gene data show CDR1 as MGHRA and CDR2 as YSYEKL. CDR3 size: 15 residues. Trimming took 2 bases from V and 2 from J, leaving 10 bases between them. In nucleotides, the CDR3 is TGCGCCAGCAGCCAATACGAGACAGGCAATCAGCCCCAGCATTTT. Protein: CASSQYETGNQPQHF.

This clone was counted only a few times. The CDR3 DNA is TGTGCCTTCCTAACTAGCGGAAACACCGGGGAGCTGTTTTTT. Its protein is CAFLTSGNTGELFF. The chain is built from TRBV10-3 and TRBJ2-2; TRBD2 aligns across 8 bases. This CDR3 region has 14 residues. Germline CDR1 reads ENHRY; CDR2 reads SYGVKD. V lost 11 bases, J lost 2 bases, and 7 bases stayed unmatched.

The CDR3 nucleotides are TGTGCCAGCAGTACCATAACTAGCGGTTCTTACGAGCAGTACTTC. Translating gives CASSTITSGSYEQYF. The chain uses TRBV6-1 and TRBJ2-7; 8 bases are shared with TRBD2. The CDR3 extends over 15 amino acids. V was pared by 5 bases and J by 4 bases, with 10 bases of the junction left unmatched. Germline loops: CDR1 MNHNS, CDR2 SASEGT.

CDR3 bases: TGTGCCAGCAGCGCGGGACTAGCGGGCGGGACCGGGGAGCTGTTTTTT. Encoded protein: CASSAGLAGGTGELFF. The chain carries TRBV7-3 and TRBJ2-2, with 12 bases that match TRBD2. V was pared by 5 bases and J by 5 bases, with 6 bases of the junction left unmatched. The CDR3 spans 16 residues. Germline assignment: CDR1 SGHTA and CDR2 FQGTGA.

The chain has TRBV7-2 and TRBJ2-3; D not certain. This CDR3 comprises 16 residues. V lost 1 base to trimming and J lost 2 bases, with 13 bases between them. The V gene's germline CDR1 is SGHTA and CDR2 FQGNSA. CDR3 residues: CASSLVMDQVTDTQYF. In DNA form, the CDR3 reads TGTGCCAGCAGCTTAGTCATGGACCAAGTCACAGATACGCAGTATTTT.

The genes are TRBV29-1 and TRBJ2-3; D perhaps matches TRBD2 (5 bases). The CDR3 consists of 13 residues. Germline lookup yields CDR1 SQVTM and CDR2 ANQGSEA. V lost 3 bases and J lost 6, with 13 bases in between. DNA for the CDR3: TGCAGCGTTGAGGCAGGCCGAGGGGATACGCAGTATTTT. Translating gives CSVEAGRGDTQYF.

Concerning this clone: In the same sample, other DNA sequences code for this CDR3. The CDR3 sequence: CAWSVRANYGYTF. The CDR3 DNA sequence: TGTGCCTGGAGTGTACGGGCTAACTATGGCTACACCTTC. This rearrangement joins TRBV30 to TRBJ1-2, with D unclear. Germline loops: CDR1 GTSNPN, CDR2 SVGIG (reference sequence). Between the trimmed V and J ends, which lost 0 bases and 0 bases, there was a span of 5 bases. CDR3 length equals 13 residues. Full variable domain (rest looked up from reference TRBV30 and TRBJ1-2): SQTIHQWPATLVQPVGSPLSLECTVEGTSNPNLYWYRQAAGRGLQLLFYSVGIGQISSEVPQNLSASRPQDRQFILSSKKLLLSDSGFYLCAWSVRANYGYTFGSGTRLTVV.

This CDR3 reads CAISESMETDLRETQYF. CDR3 DNA sequence: TGTGCCATCAGTGAGTCGATGGAGACAGACCTCCGCGAGACCCAGTACTTC. This chain joins TRBV10-3 and TRBJ2-5; tentative D call: TRBD1 (5 bases). CDR3 length equals 17 residues. The V gene's germline CDR1 is ENHRY and CDR2 SYGVKD. Trimming pared 0 bases from V and 5 bases from J, leaving 19 bases between.

This clone was observed a few times. The chain employs TRBV25-1 and TRBJ1-2; no definite D call. V gave up 5 bases and J gave up 0 bases, with 4 bases separating them. Germline V gene lookup returns CDR1 MGHDK and CDR2 SYGVNS. The CDR3 consists of 12 residues. The CDR3 here is CASSWTNYGYTF. CDR3 sequence (DNA): TGTGCCAGCAGTTGGACTAACTATGGCTACACCTTC.

CDR3 region: CASSPGLVFSTDTQYF. The CDR3 region has the DNA TGTGCCAGCAGCCCAGGACTAGTCTTTAGCACAGATACGCAGTATTTT. This chain links TRBV7-3 with TRBJ2-3; TRBD2 matches at 7 bases. The CDR3 spans 16 residues. Germline CDR1 reads SGHTA; CDR2 reads FQGTGA. The V segment lost 5 bases and the J segment 0 bases; nucleotides outside the gene matches: 8.

The chain joins TRBV10-3 to TRBJ2-7; tentative D call: TRBD2 (5 bases). Trimming pared 4 bases from V and 0 bases from J, leaving 10 bases between. Germline assignment: CDR1 ENHRY and CDR2 SYGVKD. The CDR3 contains 14 residues. The DNA of the CDR3 is TGTGCCATCAGTGGAGGACTGGACTCCTACGAGCAGTACTTC. Translating gives CAISGGLDSYEQYF.

The rearrangement uses TRBV5-1 and TRBJ2-3; perhaps TRBD1 as D (8 bases). Germline V lookup: CDR1 SGHRS, CDR2 YFSETQ. This CDR3 has 18 residues. With 7 bases removed from V and 0 bases from J, the gap between germline ends came to 24 bases. In nucleotides, the CDR3 is TGCGCCAGCGGAGGACAGGGAGGGGTAGCGATTAGCACAGATACGCAGTATTTT. Amino acids: CASGGQGGVAISTDTQYF. The full variable domain, rest sourced from reference TRBV5-1 and TRBJ2-3, is KAGVTQTPRYLIKTRGQQVTLSCSPISGHRSVSWYQQTPGQGLQFLFEYFSETQRNKGNFPGRFSGRQFSNSRSEMNVSTLELGDSALYLCASGGQGGVAISTDTQYFGPGTRLTVL.